This TCR beta chain was recorded in a study of blood T cell repertoires in COVID-19. The protocol was immunoSEQ multiplex PCR, while the TCRdb copy is restricted to in-frame clones and leaves out a portion. Of roughly 200,000 clones in the sample, around 75% were seen once. Per the germline V gene, CDR1 is SGHRS and CDR2 is YFSETQ. Trimming shortened V by 1 base and J by 2 bases, and 10 bases separated the two germline ends. CDR3 length: 14 amino acids. The chain carries TRBV5-1 and TRBJ2-7; no clear D. The sequence was obtained from a woman between 40 and 50 years old with COVID-19, enrolled during active disease. The source material was peripheral blood. For the CDR3, the DNA is TGCGCCAGCAGCTTGACTGGAGAAACCTACGAGCAGTACTTC. Amino acid sequence: CASSLTGETYEQYF.